These 27 T cell receptor beta chains were all obtained from the same sample, sequenced in a study of early T cells in non-severe SARS-CoV-2 infection. From the 5' RACE reads, TCRdb called clonotypes with MiXCR, one entry per CDR3 protein. The sample lists just over 25,000 distinct CDR3 sequences, 4.5% to 5.5% seen once, with approximately 10% in the top ten. The sequenced sample was whole blood. Every receptor here comes from an adult who was a healthcare worker with PCR-confirmed SARS-CoV-2 infection or an uninfected control (not recorded which).

This clonotype was seen ten or more times. The V and J genes are TRBV7-6 and TRBJ2-5; D gene unclear. Trimming cost V 5 bases and J 4 bases, with 11 bases left between them. Germline V gene data show CDR1 as SGHVS and CDR2 as FNYEAQ. There are 13 residues in the CDR3. The CDR3, as DNA: TGTGCCAGCAGCCAACGATGGGGAGAGACCCAGTACTTC. Its protein product is CASSQRWGETQYF.

The gene calls are TRBV7-2 and TRBJ2-1; D is unresolved. Trimming stripped 5 bases from V and 5 bases from J, with 10 bases between. The CDR3 runs to 13 residues. CDR1 SGHTA and CDR2 FQGNSA come from the germline V gene. In DNA form, the CDR3 reads TGTGCCAGCAGCGTTGGCCCGAACAATGAGCAGTTCTTC. Its protein product is CASSVGPNNEQFF.

This clonotype was counted at least ten times. The gene calls are TRBV9 and TRBJ2-7; TRBD1 might be the D (6 bases). V dropped 0 bases and J dropped 3 bases, with 10 bases sitting between them. This CDR3 is 14 amino acids long. Germline V CDR1 and CDR2: SGDLS, YYNGEE. The DNA of the CDR3 is TGTGCCAGCAGCGTAGCTCCAGGGGACTACGAGCAGTACTTC. Its translation: CASSVAPGDYEQYF.

This clonotype showed up many times. The chain has TRBV9 and TRBJ2-2; 10 bases are shared with TRBD1. This CDR3 spans 15 amino acids. V shed 5 bases and J 4 bases; nucleotides not matched to a gene: 5. Germline lookup yields CDR1 SGDLS and CDR2 YYNGEE. CDR3 region: CASRPGQGTTGELFF. The CDR3 DNA reads as TGTGCCAGCAGACCGGGACAGGGGACCACCGGGGAGCTGTTTTTT.

This clonotype appeared many times. The V gene is TRBV9, the J gene TRBJ1-6, with 7 bases that match TRBD1. Germline loops: CDR1 SGDLS, CDR2 YYNGEE. The V and J ends lost 0 bases and 5 bases, in that order; junction bases with no gene match: 5. The CDR3 has 16 residues. In DNA form, the CDR3 reads TGTGCCAGCAGCGTAGGACAGGGCATGAATAATTCACCCCTCCACTTT. Translating gives CASSVGQGMNNSPLHF.

V gene TRBV5-1 combines with J gene TRBJ2-3, with 8 positions matching TRBD2. V shed 4 bases, J shed 6 bases, and the junction held 13 bases outside the gene matches. CDR1 and CDR2 from the germline V gene are SGHRS and YFSETQ. This CDR3 is built from 16 residues. The CDR3 is CASSLTSGGLGDTQYF. DNA for the CDR3: TGCGCCAGCAGCCTTACTAGCGGAGGGCTAGGGGATACGCAGTATTTT.

This clonotype was counted many times. V gene TRBV28 combines with J gene TRBJ2-1; TRBD1 might be the D (6 bases). CDR1 is MDHEN and CDR2 is SYDVKM in the germline V gene. The CDR3 is made up of 15 amino acids. Between the trimmed V and J ends, which lost 3 bases and 3 bases, there was a span of 12 bases. The CDR3 nucleotides are TGTGCCAGCAGTTTTCCAGGGGCTTACTACAATGAGCAGTTCTTC. It translates to CASSFPGAYYNEQFF. Looking up the rest from reference TRBV28 and TRBJ2-1 gives the full variable domain: DVKVTQSSRYLVKRTGEKVFLECVQDMDHENMFWYRQDPGLGLRLIYFSYDVKMKEKGDIPEGYSVSREKKERFSLILESASTNQTSMYLCASSFPGAYYNEQFFGPGTRLTVL.

This clonotype was picked up many times. The V call is TRBV3-1, the J call TRBJ2-1; D is unclear. Per the germline V gene, CDR1 is LGHDT and CDR2 is YNNKEL (reference sequence). This CDR3 comprises 14 residues. V dropped 0 bases and J dropped 5 bases, with 8 bases sitting between them. CDR3 residues: CASSQDRHDNEQFF. The CDR3 bases are TGTGCCAGCAGCCAAGACAGGCACGACAATGAGCAGTTCTTC.

This clonotype was recorded a few times. The chain joins TRBV29-1 to TRBJ2-3; the D is unclear. V was shortened by 6 bases and J by 2 bases, with 9 bases between the two germline ends. This CDR3 is built from 12 residues. Per the germline V gene, CDR1 is SQVTM and CDR2 is ANQGSEA. The chain's CDR3 is CSVAANTDTQYF. For the CDR3, the DNA is TGCAGCGTGGCCGCCAACACAGATACGCAGTATTTT.

This clonotype was counted once. The chain couples TRBV5-1 to TRBJ2-1, with a weak D call TRBD1 (5 bases). The CDR3 consists of 17 residues. V was trimmed by 0 bases and J by 4 bases, leaving 17 bases between them. Per the germline V gene, CDR1 is SGHRS and CDR2 is YFSETQ. The CDR3 sequence is CASSLDGRRTKYNEQFF. DNA of the CDR3: TGCGCCAGCAGCTTGGACGGAAGGCGGACAAAATACAATGAGCAGTTCTTC.

At least ten counts were recorded for this clonotype. V gene TRBV4-2 combines with J gene TRBJ2-6; possible D gene TRBD1, 7 bases. The germline CDR1 and CDR2 sequences are LGHNA and YNFKEQ. Trimming cost V 0 bases and J 2 bases, with 20 bases left between them. This CDR3 is built from 20 residues. The CDR3 DNA reads TGTGCCAGCAGCCAAGAAATCCGCCAGGGGGGAAAAACTGGGGCCAACGTCCTGACTTTC. This gives the protein CASSQEIRQGGKTGANVLTF.

The sample holds many counts of this clonotype. This sequence joins TRBV10-3 and TRBJ2-3; 9 nucleotides agree with TRBD2. The CDR3 is 15 residues long. Germline V gives CDR1 ENHRY, CDR2 SYGVKD. V lost 4 bases to trimming and J lost 4 bases; unmatched junction nucleotides: 6. The CDR3 DNA follows: TGTGCCATCAGTGTCGGGACTAGCATATCAGATACGCAGTATTTT. Its translation is CAISVGTSISDTQYF.

The V call is TRBV5-4, the J call TRBJ2-3; 12 bases are shared with TRBD1. The trim removed 4 bases at V and 5 bases at J, leaving 5 bases unmatched. Germline V lookup: CDR1 SGHNT, CDR2 YYREEE (reference sequence). The CDR3 runs 15 residues. The chain's CDR3 is CASSPRDRGLDTQYF. The CDR3 DNA reads as TGTGCCAGCAGCCCCCGGGACAGGGGGCTAGATACGCAGTATTTT. The full variable domain, in which reference TRBV5-4 and TRBJ2-3 provide the parts outside the CDR3, is ETGVTQSPTHLIKTRGQQVTLRCSSQSGHNTVSWYQQALGQGPQFIFQYYREEENGRGNFPPRFSGLQFPNYSSELNVNALELDDSALYLCASSPRDRGLDTQYFGPGTRLTVL.

Many counts were recorded for this clonotype. The CDR3 reads CASSTGGDRYTF. The CDR3 DNA reads TGCGCCAGCAGCACTGGTGGGGACCGCTACACCTTC. The rearrangement links TRBV5-1 to TRBJ1-2; perhaps TRBD1 as D (5 bases). CDR3 length: 12 amino acids. V was pared by 4 bases and J by 9 bases, with 13 bases between. Germline V gene data show CDR1 as SGHRS and CDR2 as YFSETQ.

This clonotype is medium-sized (0.01 to 0.1%) by share. CDR3 coding DNA: TGCAGTGCTGTTAGGCTAGCGGGAGAGAGCGACGAGCAGTACTTC. Encoded protein: CSAVRLAGESDEQYF. The chain joins TRBV20-1 to TRBJ2-7, with 10 positions matching TRBD2. The V segment lost 5 bases and the J segment 5 bases; nucleotides outside the gene matches: 12. Germline CDR1 DFQATT, CDR2 SNEGSKA (reference sequence). The CDR3 sequence is 15 residues long.

This clonotype came up a few times. V and J are TRBV5-6 and TRBJ1-6, with D perhaps matching TRBD1 (6 bases). The length of the CDR3 is 14 residues. Germline V gives CDR1 SGHDT, CDR2 YYEEEE. Trimming removed 5 bases at V and 9 bases at J, with 15 bases between. As DNA, the CDR3 is TGTGCCAGCAGATTAGGCAGGGGCGGTTCACCCCTCCACTTT. Amino acid sequence: CASRLGRGGSPLHF. The entire variable domain, with the rest obtained from reference TRBV5-6 and TRBJ1-6, is as follows: DAGVTQSPTHLIKTRGQQVTLRCSPKSGHDTVSWYQQALGQGPQFIFQYYEEEERQRGNFPDRFSGHQFPNYSSELNVNALLLGDSALYLCASRLGRGGSPLHFGNGTRLTVT.

This clonotype has a count of ten or more. The chain carries TRBV12-2 and TRBJ2-7. TRBV12-2 is designated a pseudogene. The CDR3 runs to 11 residues. DNA of the CDR3: TGTGCAAGTCGCCCAACTTACGAGCAGTACTTC. This sequence encodes CASRPTYEQYF.

This clonotype was detected ten times or more. V is TRBV29-1 and J is TRBJ1-1; D perhaps matches TRBD1 (6 bases). Trimming stripped 4 bases from V and 4 bases from J, with 16 bases between. CDR3 length: 14 amino acids. Germline lookup yields CDR1 SQVTM and CDR2 ANQGSEA. CDR3: CSVVFPTGFTEAFF. As DNA, the CDR3 is TGCAGCGTTGTGTTCCCCACAGGGTTCACTGAAGCTTTCTTT.

The chain combines TRBV10-3 with TRBJ2-5; TRBD2 agrees at 7 bases. Germline CDR1 and CDR2: ENHRY and SYGVKD. The CDR3 is 13 residues long. V lost 2 bases to trimming and J lost 3 bases; unmatched junction nucleotides: 0. DNA for the CDR3: TGTGCCATCAGTGAGGGGACTAAAGAGACCCAGTACTTC. It codes for CAISEGTKETQYF.

This clonotype came up many times. The rearrangement links TRBV5-1 to TRBJ2-3; 8 bases are a match to TRBD2. The CDR3 has 14 amino acids. The J segment lost 0 bases and the V segment lost 5 bases, leaving 2 bases of the junction unmatched. Germline CDR1 is SGHRS and CDR2 is YFSETQ. The CDR3 sequence: CASRVAGSTDTQYF. As DNA, the CDR3 is TGCGCCAGCAGGGTAGCGGGAAGCACAGATACGCAGTATTTT.

This clonotype was seen many times. This chain connects TRBV7-2 to TRBJ2-5, with 9 positions matching TRBD1. The germline CDR1 and CDR2 sequences are SGHTA and FQGNSA. The CDR3 loop spans 17 amino acids. Trimming took 4 bases from V and 5 from J; bases not matched to a gene: 14. The CDR3 spells CASSSSPTQGAMETQYF. The CDR3 coding sequence is TGTGCCAGCAGCTCCTCCCCCACACAGGGGGCGATGGAGACCCAGTACTTC.

This clonotype was seen ten or more times. V and J are TRBV19 and TRBJ1-3; D is undetermined. This CDR3 has 15 amino acids. Between the trimmed V and J ends, which lost 6 bases and 0 bases, there was a span of 12 bases. Germline lookup yields CDR1 LNHDA and CDR2 SQIVND (reference sequence). The CDR3 sequence: CASSSQPISGNTIYF. DNA for the CDR3: TGTGCCAGTAGCAGCCAACCAATCTCTGGAAACACCATATATTTT.

The sample holds many counts of this clonotype. The V and J genes are TRBV20-1 and TRBJ2-3; 8 bases fit TRBD2. CDR1 is DFQATT, CDR2 SNEGSKA, per germline (reference sequence). The CDR3 totals 16 residues. Unmatched junction bases numbered 11, after V lost 0 bases and J lost 6 bases. CDR3 region: CSARDSLSGRLDTQYF. The DNA for the CDR3 is TGCAGTGCTAGAGATTCCCTGAGCGGGAGACTGGATACGCAGTATTTT.

This clonotype was seen repeatedly, ten times or more. The gene calls are TRBV7-9 and TRBJ2-7; D is possibly TRBD2 (5 bases). V was clipped by 5 bases and J by 1 base, with 15 bases between them. The CDR3 is 15 residues long. Germline assignment: CDR1 SEHNR and CDR2 FQNEAQ (reference sequence). The CDR3 DNA sequence: TGTGCCAGCAGCCCCGAGGAGGCAATTTCCTACGAGCAGTACTTC. Its translation: CASSPEEAISYEQYF.

By share of the sample, this clonotype is medium-sized. The rearrangement uses TRBV24-1 and TRBJ1-2; D is ambiguous. There are 12 residues in the CDR3. V was shortened by 3 bases and J by 8 bases, with 9 bases between the two germline ends. Per the germline V gene, CDR1 is KGHDR and CDR2 is SFDVKD. The CDR3 nucleotides are TGTGCCACCAGTGATGGTCTAGGGGGCTACACCTTC. Residues: CATSDGLGGYTF.

This clonotype occurred many times. The chain employs TRBV6-6 and TRBJ2-3; D call uncertain. Per the germline V gene, CDR1 is MNHNY and CDR2 is SVGAGI (reference sequence). Trimming stripped 6 bases from V and 5 bases from J, with 18 bases between. The CDR3 sequence is 15 residues long. The CDR3 loop reads CASRTWDRMEDTQYF. CDR3 nucleotides: TGTGCCAGCAGGACCTGGGATCGAATGGAAGATACGCAGTATTTT.

This clonotype appeared many times. This chain uses TRBV12-3 or TRBV12-4 with TRBJ2-1; D perhaps matches TRBD2 (6 bases). V lost 2 bases, J lost 14 bases, and 16 bases lay in between. The CDR3 is 13 residues long. As DNA, the CDR3 is TGTGCCAGCAGTTTAAACCTCCGGGAGCGGGAGTTCTTC. This translates into CASSLNLREREFF.